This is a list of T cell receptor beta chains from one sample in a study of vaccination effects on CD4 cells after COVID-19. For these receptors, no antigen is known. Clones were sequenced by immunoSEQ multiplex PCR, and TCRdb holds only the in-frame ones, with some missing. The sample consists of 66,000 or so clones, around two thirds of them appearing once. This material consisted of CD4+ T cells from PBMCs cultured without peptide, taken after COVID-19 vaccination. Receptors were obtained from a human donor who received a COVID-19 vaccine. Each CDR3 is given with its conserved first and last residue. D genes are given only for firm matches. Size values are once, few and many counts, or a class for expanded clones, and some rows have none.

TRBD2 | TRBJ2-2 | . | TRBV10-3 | CAISPTSGGPNTGELFF | TGTGCCATCAGTCCGACTAGCGGGGGGCCGAACACCGGGGAGCTGTTTTTT
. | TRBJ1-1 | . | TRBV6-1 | CASSETSGEGEAFF | TGTGCCAGCAGTGAAACTTCTGGGGAGGGGGAAGCTTTCTTT
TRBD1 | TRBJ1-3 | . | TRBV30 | CAWSPPPSRQGPGNTIYF | TGTGCCTGGAGTCCCCCCCCATCCCGACAGGGTCCTGGAAACACCATATATTTT
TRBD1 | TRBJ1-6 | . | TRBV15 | CATRTDRNNSPLHF | TGTGCCACGAGGACGGACAGGAATAATTCACCCCTCCACTTT
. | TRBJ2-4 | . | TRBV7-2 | CASSLESSPGGYIQYF | TGTGCCAGCAGCTTAGAATCCAGCCCCGGAGGGTACATTCAGTACTTC
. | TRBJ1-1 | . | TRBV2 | CASSKDRNTEAFF | TGTGCCAGCAGCAAGGACAGGAACACTGAAGCTTTCTTT
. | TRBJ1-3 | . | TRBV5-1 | CASSLEGVRYPSGNTIYF | TGCGCCAGCAGCTTGGAGGGGGTCAGGTACCCCTCTGGAAACACCATATATTTT
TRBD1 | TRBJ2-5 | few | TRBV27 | CASSQGDGPIQETQYF | TGTGCCAGCAGTCAGGGGGACGGACCGATTCAAGAGACCCAGTACTTC
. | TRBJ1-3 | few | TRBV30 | CAWRLGWGNTIYF | TGTGCCTGGCGCCTAGGGTGGGGAAACACCATATATTTT
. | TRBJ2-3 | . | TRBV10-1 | CASSESWGWTDTQYF | TGCGCCAGCAGTGAGTCCTGGGGATGGACAGATACGCAGTATTTT
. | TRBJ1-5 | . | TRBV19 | CASSIVGFGQPQHF | TGTGCCAGTAGTATAGTAGGGTTCGGGCAGCCCCAGCATTTT
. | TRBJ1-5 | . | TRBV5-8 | CASSLPAGVQPQHF | TGTGCCAGCAGCTTGCCGGCAGGGGTCCAGCCCCAGCATTTT
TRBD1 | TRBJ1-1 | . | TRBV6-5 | CASSPQTGFGEAFF | TGTGCCAGCAGTCCACAGACAGGGTTTGGTGAAGCTTTCTTT
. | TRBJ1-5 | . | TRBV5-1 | CASSSLSRDQPQHF | TGCGCCAGCAGCTCGCTCAGTCGAGATCAGCCCCAGCATTTT
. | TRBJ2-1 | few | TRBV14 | CASSPTGGRVEQFF | TGTGCCAGCAGCCCCACAGGGGGGAGGGTTGAGCAGTTCTTC
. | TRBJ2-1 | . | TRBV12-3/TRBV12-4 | CASSSTHYNEQFF | TGTGCCAGCAGTTCGACTCACTACAATGAGCAGTTCTTC
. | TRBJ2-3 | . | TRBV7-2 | CASSLEAVDTQYF | TGTGCCAGCAGCTTAGAAGCGGTAGATACGCAGTATTTT
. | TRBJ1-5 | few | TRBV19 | CASSDPRGWQPQHF | TGTGCCAGTAGTGACCCGAGAGGTTGGCAGCCCCAGCATTTT
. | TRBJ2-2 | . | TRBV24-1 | CATSGGPLNTGELFF | TGTGCCACCAGTGGCGGCCCCCTGAACACCGGGGAGCTGTTTTTT
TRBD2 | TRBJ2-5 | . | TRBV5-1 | CASSLGLAGEETQYF | TGCGCCAGCAGCCTAGGACTAGCGGGGGAAGAGACCCAGTACTTC
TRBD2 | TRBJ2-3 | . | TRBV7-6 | CASSLAGLAGGGTDTQYF | TGTGCCAGCAGCTTAGCGGGACTAGCGGGGGGGGGCACAGATACGCAGTATTTT
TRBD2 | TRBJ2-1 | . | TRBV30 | CAREAGGLRGEQFF | TGTGCGAGGGAGGCGGGGGGACTGCGTGGGGAGCAGTTCTTC
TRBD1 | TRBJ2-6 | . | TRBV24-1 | CATSESGQVRSSGANVLTF | TGTGCCACCAGCGAATCGGGACAGGTGCGAAGCTCTGGGGCCAACGTCCTGACTTTC
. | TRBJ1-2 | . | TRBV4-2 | CASSQSMAGNGYGYTF | TGTGCCAGCAGCCAGTCCATGGCCGGGAACGGGTATGGCTACACCTTC
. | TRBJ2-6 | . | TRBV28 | CASSPPGANVLTF | TGTGCCAGCAGTCCCCCTGGGGCCAACGTCCTGACTTTC
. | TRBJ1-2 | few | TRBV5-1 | CASSLDQDRGYTF | TGCGCCAGCAGCTTGGACCAGGATCGTGGCTACACCTTC
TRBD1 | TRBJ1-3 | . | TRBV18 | CASSPSGQGTGNTIYF | TGTGCCAGCTCACCCTCGGGACAGGGGACTGGAAACACCATATATTTT
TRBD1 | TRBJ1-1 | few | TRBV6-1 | CASSDTQGAKAFF | TGTGCCAGCAGTGATACTCAGGGGGCCAAAGCTTTCTTT
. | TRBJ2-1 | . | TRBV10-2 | CASTLSSYNEQFF | TGCGCCAGCACTTTGAGCAGCTACAATGAGCAGTTCTTC
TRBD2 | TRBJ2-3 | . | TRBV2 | CASSDSSGGLDTQYF | TGTGCCAGCAGTGATTCTAGCGGGGGGTTGGATACGCAGTATTTT
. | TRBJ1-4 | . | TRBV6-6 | CAARTGEKLFF | TGTGCCGCTAGGACTGGGGAAAAACTGTTTTTT
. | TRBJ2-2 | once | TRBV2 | CASREEGNAGELFF | TGTGCCAGCAGGGAAGAGGGGAATGCCGGGGAGCTGTTTTTT
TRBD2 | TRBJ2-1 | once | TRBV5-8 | CASSLSVLAGGKYNEQFF | TGTGCCAGCAGCTTGTCTGTACTAGCGGGGGGCAAATACAATGAGCAGTTCTTC
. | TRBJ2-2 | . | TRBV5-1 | CASSLVGSKDTGELFF | TGCGCCAGCAGCTTGGTTGGGTCCAAGGACACCGGGGAGCTGTTTTTT
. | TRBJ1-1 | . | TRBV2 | CASSVGGGDTEAFF | TGTGCCAGCAGTGTCGGAGGAGGGGACACTGAAGCTTTCTTT
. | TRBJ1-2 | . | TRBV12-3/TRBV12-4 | CASSLLRGGYTF | TGTGCCAGCAGTTTACTGCGGGGAGGCTACACCTTC
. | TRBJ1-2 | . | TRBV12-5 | CASGLDWGGYTF | TGTGCTAGTGGTTTGGACTGGGGTGGCTACACCTTC
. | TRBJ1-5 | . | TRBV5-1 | CASSLLAGKGSDQPQHF | TGCGCCAGCAGCTTGTTGGCAGGCAAAGGGAGTGATCAGCCCCAGCATTTT